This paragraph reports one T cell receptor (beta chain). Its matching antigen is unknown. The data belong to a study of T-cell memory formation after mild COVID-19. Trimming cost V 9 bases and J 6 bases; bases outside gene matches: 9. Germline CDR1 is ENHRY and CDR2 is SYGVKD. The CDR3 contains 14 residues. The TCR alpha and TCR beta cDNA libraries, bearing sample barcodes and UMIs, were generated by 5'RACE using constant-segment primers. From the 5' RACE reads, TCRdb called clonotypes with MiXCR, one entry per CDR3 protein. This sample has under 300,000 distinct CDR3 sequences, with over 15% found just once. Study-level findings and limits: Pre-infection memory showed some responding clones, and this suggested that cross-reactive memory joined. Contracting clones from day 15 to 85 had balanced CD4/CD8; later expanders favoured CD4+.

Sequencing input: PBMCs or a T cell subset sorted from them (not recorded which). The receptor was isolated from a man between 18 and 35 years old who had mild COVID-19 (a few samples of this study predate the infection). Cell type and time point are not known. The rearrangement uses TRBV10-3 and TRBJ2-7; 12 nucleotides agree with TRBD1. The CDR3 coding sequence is TGTGCCATGCAACCGGGACAGGGGGCTGGCGAGCAGTACTTC. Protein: CAMQPGQGAGEQYF.